Below, 21 T cell receptor beta chains from the same sample are listed, as sequenced in a study of cytomegalovirus exposure and HLA in healthy donors. PCR amplification relied on 60 Vbeta primers (plus 13 Jbeta primers). Profiled with immunoSEQ multiplex PCR; TCRdb holds only in-frame clones, not every one. Among around 130,000 clones listed, less than 75% were seen once. Sequenced sample: PBMCs. The source is a woman between 40 and 55 years old in good health and CMV-seropositive.

The chain employs TRBV6-1 and TRBJ1-2, with 7 bases fitting TRBD1. The ends lost 6 bases at V and 4 bases at J; junction bases unmatched: 8. The CDR3 runs to 14 residues. The germline gives CDR1 MNHNS, CDR2 SASEGT. This chain's CDR3 is CASSLDRAGYGYTF. CDR3 sequence (DNA): TGTGCCAGCAGCCTCGACAGGGCGGGCTATGGCTACACCTTC.

The rearrangement links TRBV9 to TRBJ1-2, with TRBD1 identical over 8 bases. V was clipped by 3 bases and J by 8 bases; unmatched bases: 9. This CDR3 region has 14 residues. Germline V gene data show CDR1 as SGDLS and CDR2 as YYNGEE. This CDR3 is CASSGGQGVRGYTF. The DNA of the CDR3 is TGTGCCAGCAGCGGCGGACAGGGAGTGAGGGGCTACACCTTC.

The V and J genes are TRBV5-1 and TRBJ2-3; 9 nucleotides line up with TRBD2. The CDR3 spans 14 residues. J lost 6 bases, V lost 4 bases, and 6 bases had no gene match. Looked up from germline, CDR1 is SGHRS and CDR2 is YFSETQ. The DNA for the CDR3 is TGCGCCAGCAGCCAGAGCGGGGGGCCGGATACGCAGTATTTT. It specifies CASSQSGGPDTQYF.

The rearrangement links TRBV28 to TRBJ1-1, with D perhaps TRBD1 (6 bases). This CDR3 region has 13 residues. V lost 2 bases, J lost 4 bases, and 8 bases lay in between. The germline V gene has CDR1 MDHEN and CDR2 SYDVKM. The CDR3: CASSLVQGTEAFF. CDR3 sequence (DNA): TGTGCCAGCAGTTTAGTACAGGGCACTGAAGCTTTCTTT. Drawing the rest from reference TRBV28 and TRBJ1-1, the complete variable domain is DVKVTQSSRYLVKRTGEKVFLECVQDMDHENMFWYRQDPGLGLRLIYFSYDVKMKEKGDIPEGYSVSREKKERFSLILESASTNQTSMYLCASSLVQGTEAFFGQGTRLTVV.

The chain has TRBV5-4 and TRBJ1-4; 7 bases line up with TRBD1. In germline, CDR1 is SGHNT, CDR2 YYREEE (reference sequence). The CDR3 runs 15 residues. Trimming removed 4 bases from V and 0 bases from J; junction bases left unmatched: 3. CDR3 residues: CASSRDSTTNEKLFF. The CDR3 coding sequence is TGTGCCAGCAGCCGGGACAGTACAACTAATGAAAAACTGTTTTTT.

The chain carries TRBV6-4 and TRBJ2-1; 9 nucleotides align to TRBD2. Germline V gene sequence: CDR1 MRHNA, CDR2 SNTAGT. The CDR3 is 15 residues long. J gave up 3 bases and V 3 bases, and 3 bases lay outside the gene matches. The chain's CDR3 is CASSEGLAGYNEQFF. In DNA form, the CDR3 reads TGTGCCAGCAGTGAGGGACTAGCAGGCTACAATGAGCAGTTCTTC.

The chain links TRBV9 to TRBJ2-2; D is perhaps TRBD2 (6 bases). This CDR3 has 17 amino acids. Looked up from germline, CDR1 is SGDLS and CDR2 is YYNGEE. Deletions cut 0 bases from V and 6 bases from J, with 18 bases between. CDR3 sequence (DNA): TGTGCCAGCAGCGTAGGGTCAGGCGGAGGGCGGGCCGGGGAGCTGTTTTTT. It yields the protein CASSVGSGGGRAGELFF.

This chain joins TRBV14 and TRBJ1-4; 7 nucleotides align to TRBD1. Trimming cost V 3 bases and J 5 bases; bases outside gene matches: 12. The CDR3 is 17 residues long. Germline V gene lookup returns CDR1 SGHDN and CDR2 FVKESK. This CDR3 is CASSQPNRDRGNEKLFF. The DNA for the CDR3 is TGTGCCAGCAGCCAGCCGAATCGGGACAGAGGAAATGAAAAACTGTTTTTT.

This clone was counted a few times. V is TRBV18 and J is TRBJ2-3; 10 positions match TRBD2. With V trimmed by 0 bases and J by 4 bases, 10 bases remained unmatched. The length of the CDR3 is 18 residues. Per the germline V gene, CDR1 is KGHSH and CDR2 is LQKENI. The CDR3 region has the DNA TGTGCCAGCTCACCACCGGGTAATCTAGCGGGAGTGGCAGATACGCAGTATTTT. It is translated as CASSPPGNLAGVADTQYF.

This clone has just one count. V and J are TRBV19 and TRBJ1-5; unclear D gene. The germline CDR1 and CDR2 sequences are LNHDA and SQIVND (reference sequence). Trimming removed 4 bases at V and 0 bases at J, with 7 bases between. The CDR3 spans 14 residues. In DNA form, the CDR3 reads TGTGCCAGTAGTAGGACTGATAGCAATCAGCCCCAGCATTTT. Protein: CASSRTDSNQPQHF.

The gene calls are TRBV6-5 and TRBJ2-5, with D unresolved. The J call is doubtful: the DNA matches TRBJ2-7 better. Per germline, CDR1 MNHEY and CDR2 SVGAGI. The CDR3 extends over 16 amino acids. In nucleotides, the CDR3 is TGTGCCAGCAGTTACTCCGAGACTGGTAGTTCCTACGAGCAGTACTTC. Encoded protein: CASSYSETGSSYEQYF.

Here the CDR3 DNA reads TGTGCCAGTAGTAGGGGACAGGGAGGGTTCACTGAAGCTTTCTTT. Amino acids: CASSRGQGGFTEAFF. The V gene is TRBV19, the J gene TRBJ1-1; TRBD1 matches at 9 bases. The CDR3 runs 15 residues. V lost 4 bases and J lost 4; bases outside the gene matches: 7. Looked up from germline, CDR1 is LNHDA and CDR2 is SQIVND (reference sequence).

This chain links TRBV28 with TRBJ1-2; 10 bases are shared with TRBD1. The length of the CDR3 is 14 residues. J gave up 8 bases and V 1 base, and 4 bases lay outside the gene matches. CDR1 and CDR2 (germline): MDHEN, SYDVKM. CDR3: CASSLSGQGNGYTF. The CDR3 DNA sequence: TGTGCCAGCAGTTTATCGGGACAGGGGAACGGCTACACCTTC.

V is TRBV5-6 and J is TRBJ2-5; tentatively, D is TRBD1 (6 bases). The CDR3 has 14 amino acids. Germline V gene data show CDR1 as SGHDT and CDR2 as YYEEEE. Trimming stripped 6 bases from V and 4 bases from J, with 16 bases between. The CDR3, as DNA: TGTGCCAGCACTCCACGGGACACCGGAGAGACCCAGTACTTC. Protein sequence: CASTPRDTGETQYF.

This clone was found a few times. The chain has TRBV7-9 and TRBJ1-5; 9 bases align to TRBD1. The CDR3 extends over 15 amino acids. V lost 4 bases, J lost 1 base, and 2 bases stayed unmatched. Germline V gives CDR1 SEHNR, CDR2 FQNEAQ (reference sequence). The CDR3 spells CASSSGTGSNQPQHF. CDR3 nucleotide sequence: TGTGCCAGCAGCTCCGGGACAGGGAGCAATCAGCCCCAGCATTTT.

This clone was recorded only once. This chain connects TRBV4-3 to TRBJ1-1, with 9 bases aligning to TRBD1. Trimming at V came to 4 bases and at J to 5 bases, leaving 14 bases not matched to a gene. This CDR3 has 17 residues. CDR1 is LGHNA and CDR2 is YSLEER in the germline V gene. The CDR3 DNA reads as TGCGCCAGCAGCCCGGGGACAGGGTTGTTGTTAAATACTGAAGCTTTCTTT. It translates to CASSPGTGLLLNTEAFF.

This clone occurred once. The chain employs TRBV5-8 and TRBJ1-1, with a tentative D call TRBD1 (6 bases). V shed 1 base and J shed 6 bases, with 13 bases lying between them. Germline V gene sequence: CDR1 SGHTS, CDR2 YDEGEE. The CDR3 consists of 14 residues. The chain's CDR3 is CASSLTGNGPEAFF. The DNA for the CDR3 is TGTGCCAGCAGCTTGACAGGGAATGGTCCTGAAGCTTTCTTT.

This chain connects TRBV7-6 to TRBJ1-6; the match to TRBD1 covers 7 bases. CDR1 is SGHVS and CDR2 is FNYEAQ in the germline V gene. The CDR3 runs 16 residues. The junction had 3 bases not matched to a gene; V was cut back by 1 base and J by 3 bases. This chain's CDR3 is CASSLGGTDYNSPLHF. The CDR3 DNA reads TGTGCCAGCAGCTTAGGAGGGACAGACTATAATTCACCCCTCCACTTT. Supplemented by reference TRBV7-6 and TRBJ1-6, the full variable domain reads GAGVSQSPRYKVTKRGQDVALRCDPISGHVSLYWYRQALGQGPEFLTYFNYEAQQDKSGLPNDRFSAERPEGSISTLTIQRTEQRDSAMYRCASSLGGTDYNSPLHFGNGTRLTVT.

The chain links TRBV15 to TRBJ2-6; D is possibly TRBD2 (5 bases). CDR3 length: 15 residues. Per germline, CDR1 LNHNV and CDR2 YYDKDF (reference sequence). V lost 3 bases and J lost 2, with 8 bases in between. CDR3 in DNA: TGTGCCACCAGCAGTGGCGGGCCTGGGGCCAACGTCCTGACTTTC. Amino acids: CATSSGGPGANVLTF.

V is TRBV27 and J is TRBJ2-5; 7 bases align to TRBD2. The CDR3 has 16 residues. CDR1 and CDR2 from the germline V gene are MNHEY and SMNVEV (reference sequence). J gave up 0 bases and V 4 bases, and 8 bases lay outside the gene matches. This CDR3 reads CASSSFIGRDQETQYF. CDR3 DNA sequence: TGTGCCAGCAGTTCCTTTATAGGGAGGGACCAAGAGACCCAGTACTTC.

In its sample, this clone was seen once. The chain is built from TRBV10-3 and TRBJ2-3; TRBD2 matches at 15 bases. Germline V lookup: CDR1 ENHRY, CDR2 SYGVKD. This CDR3 has 18 residues. V lost 4 bases, J lost 2 bases, and 7 bases stayed unmatched. The CDR3 coding sequence is TGTGCCATCAGTGGGACTAGCGGGAGGGGATTGTTCACAGATACGCAGTATTTT. This sequence encodes CAISGTSGRGLFTDTQYF.